Below, one T cell receptor (beta chain) is given with its context. Its specificity is unknown. The data originate from a study of cytomegalovirus exposure and HLA in healthy donors. Across the whole study: Earlier results showed 90 million to 120 million unique TCR beta sequences derived from approximately 170 million T cells. General study findings and limits: A later analysis showed HLA-associated TCR beta chains outstripping equally common others in clonal expansion.

Everyone who donated was a healthy bone marrow donor. Unrecorded immune exposures were likely, despite nominal health at sampling. CDR3 length: 14 residues. The germline gives CDR1 SNHLY, CDR2 FYNNEI. V shed 6 bases and J 4 bases; nucleotides not matched to a gene: 4. The PCR contained 60 Vbeta and 13 Jbeta primers. Profiling relied on immunoSEQ multiplex PCR, and the TCRdb table lists in-frame clones only, not all of them. The sample has approximately 170,000 clones, approximately 80% seen once. The material sequenced was PBMCs. V gene TRBV2 combines with J gene TRBJ1-3; TRBD1 matches 9 bases. The receptor's source is a boy aged 2 to 10 in good health and CMV-seronegative. The chain's CDR3 is CASRGTGGGNTIYF. The CDR3 nucleotides read TGTGCCAGCAGGGGCACAGGGGGCGGAAACACCATATATTTT.